These 25 T cell receptor beta chains originate from one sample sequenced in a study of T-cell reconstitution after alpha-beta-depleted transplantation in children. Preparation of the TCRbeta library was carried out with unique molecular identifiers. TCRdb ran MiXCR on the PCR reads and lists one entry per CDR3 protein. The sample comprises about 300,000 distinct CDR3 sequences, about 9.4% of which are singletons, and around 7.6% rests with the top ten. Source: PBMCs, taken before TCRalphabeta/CD19-depleted stem cell transplant. Receptors originate from a boy in the first two years of life with acute myeloid leukemia, due to receive a stem cell transplant.

Many counts were recorded for this clonotype. This rearrangement joins TRBV28 to TRBJ1-6; TRBD1 matches at 7 bases. V shed 6 bases and J 5 bases; nucleotides not matched to a gene: 13. Germline V CDR1 and CDR2: MDHEN, SYDVKM. The CDR3 sequence is 17 residues long. For the CDR3, the DNA is TGTGCCAGCAGGCTCCCCCCGGGGACAGATGATAATTCACCCCTCCACTTT. Its translation: CASRLPPGTDDNSPLHF.

This sequence joins TRBV12-3 or TRBV12-4 and TRBJ2-7; D gene ambiguous. CDR3 length: 12 amino acids. The V end lost 3 bases, the J end lost 2 bases, and 5 bases lay between the germline ends. The CDR3 region is CASSFYTYEQYF. The DNA of the CDR3 is TGTGCCAGCAGTTTCTACACCTACGAGCAGTACTTC.

This clonotype showed up just a few times. The chain couples TRBV7-6 to TRBJ2-5; 13 bases are a match to TRBD2. This CDR3 is built from 17 residues. CDR1 is SGHVS and CDR2 is FNYEAQ in the germline V gene. The V and J ends lost 5 bases and 1 base, in that order; junction bases with no gene match: 7. The CDR3 sequence is CASSPRLAGGLQETQYF. In nucleotides, the CDR3 is TGTGCCAGCAGCCCTCGACTAGCGGGAGGCCTCCAAGAGACCCAGTACTTC.

This clonotype was observed a handful of times. The CDR3 here is CASSWLAGASYEQYF. CDR3 bases: TGTGCCAGCAGTTGGCTAGCGGGGGCCTCCTACGAGCAGTACTTC. The chain is built from TRBV3-1 and TRBJ2-7; TRBD2 aligns across 10 bases. The junction had 5 bases not matched to a gene; V was cut back by 6 bases and J by 0 bases. This CDR3 has 15 amino acids. CDR1 and CDR2 (germline): LGHDT, YNNKEL (reference sequence).

Points on this clonotype: Just one base apart from a much larger clone, this may be a read error. This CDR3 is missing its conserved last phenylalanine or tryptophan, likely due to a read error. The V gene is TRBV29-1, the J gene TRBJ2-4, with D maybe TRBD2 (6 bases). Per the germline V gene, CDR1 is SQVTM and CDR2 is ANQGSEA. The V and J ends lost 4 bases and 3 bases respectively, with 10 bases between them. The CDR3 length is 13 residues. The CDR3 DNA sequence: TGCAGCGTTGCCCCGGGGGACAAAAACATTCAGTACTTA. Translation gives CSVAPGDKNIQYL.

DNA of the CDR3: TGTGCCAGCAGCTTAGACAGGGCCGACGACACTGAAGCTTTCTTT. It yields the protein CASSLDRADDTEAFF. The rearrangement uses TRBV7-2 and TRBJ1-1, with D perhaps TRBD1 (6 bases). The germline V and J ends were trimmed by 1 base and 3 bases, with 12 bases remaining between them. The CDR3 sequence is 15 residues long. CDR1 is SGHTA and CDR2 is FQGNSA in the germline V gene.

The sample holds many counts of this clonotype. The chain has TRBV5-1 and TRBJ2-7; no reliable D call. The CDR3 is 15 amino acids. Between the trimmed V and J ends, which lost 3 bases and 0 bases, there was a span of 13 bases. Per germline, CDR1 SGHRS and CDR2 YFSETQ. This chain's CDR3 is CASSWMGSSSYEQYF. The CDR3 bases are TGCGCCAGCAGCTGGATGGGGTCCAGCTCCTACGAGCAGTACTTC.

This clonotype was seen repeatedly, ten times or more. The genes are TRBV9 and TRBJ2-5; 9 bases map to TRBD1. The V segment lost 3 bases and the J segment 5 bases; nucleotides outside the gene matches: 8. Germline V CDR1 and CDR2: SGDLS, YYNGEE. There are 15 residues in the CDR3. This CDR3 reads CASSGYWTGEETQYF. Written as DNA, the CDR3 is TGTGCCAGCAGCGGATATTGGACAGGGGAGGAGACCCAGTACTTC.

This clonotype has a count of ten or more. This sequence joins TRBV6-2 or TRBV6-3 and TRBJ2-3; a weak D match, TRBD2 (5 bases). The CDR3 loop spans 14 amino acids. V shed 6 bases and J shed 4 bases, with 14 bases lying between them. CDR1 and CDR2 from the germline V gene are MNHEY and SVGEGT. The CDR3 loop reads CASSYVRASDTQYF. The CDR3 nucleotides are TGTGCCAGCAGCTACGTGCGGGCGTCAGATACGCAGTATTTT.

The table lists this clonotype with many counts. The chain has TRBV4-3 and TRBJ2-7; the D is unclear. Germline values: CDR1 LGHNA, CDR2 YSLEER. Trimming took 0 bases from V and 6 from J, leaving 15 bases between them. This CDR3 is 15 amino acids long. The CDR3 loop is CASSQDISGTREQYF. The CDR3 DNA follows: TGCGCCAGCAGCCAAGATATCTCGGGCACGCGCGAGCAGTACTTC.

This clonotype was recorded at least ten times. In nucleotides, the CDR3 is TGTGCCAGCAGCTTAGTAGGGACAGGGGGAAATGAGCAGTTCTTC. Translating gives CASSLVGTGGNEQFF. The J gene is TRBJ2-1, the V gene TRBV7-9; 11 nucleotides line up with TRBD1. This CDR3 region has 15 residues. The ends lost 1 base at V and 7 bases at J; junction bases unmatched: 3. Germline V gene sequence: CDR1 SEHNR, CDR2 FQNEAQ (reference sequence).

This clonotype was seen only a few times. The chain links TRBV7-9 to TRBJ2-5, with D perhaps matching TRBD2 (6 bases). The length of the CDR3 is 12 residues. Per the germline V gene, CDR1 is SEHNR and CDR2 is FQNEAQ (reference sequence). The CDR3 DNA follows: TGTGCATTTGGGGGGAATCAAGAGACCCAGTACTTC. This encodes CAFGGNQETQYF.

This clonotype was seen ten or more times. The chain couples TRBV15 to TRBJ1-5, with D uncertain. Per germline, CDR1 LNHNV and CDR2 YYDKDF (reference sequence). This CDR3 is built from 13 residues. V was cut by 2 bases and J by 0 bases, with 2 bases left in between. CDR3 nucleotide sequence: TGTGCCACCAGCAGACATAGCAATCAGCCCCAGCATTTT. Residues: CATSRHSNQPQHF.

This clonotype was recorded a few times. The V gene is TRBV28, the J gene TRBJ2-3; 8 nucleotides match TRBD2. The CDR3 loop spans 14 amino acids. CDR1 and CDR2 (germline): MDHEN, SYDVKM. V shed 5 bases, J shed 6 bases, and the junction held 7 bases outside the gene matches. In DNA, the CDR3 is TGTGCCAGCAGTGGGACTAGGAGTAGGGATACGCAGTATTTT. This gives the protein CASSGTRSRDTQYF.

This clonotype was recorded a few times. The chain employs TRBV19 and TRBJ2-7, with TRBD1 identical over 8 bases. Germline V gene data show CDR1 as LNHDA and CDR2 as SQIVND (reference sequence). The V segment lost 3 bases and the J segment 7 bases; nucleotides outside the gene matches: 5. The CDR3 runs to 13 residues. The CDR3 loop reads CASSIDRGREQYF. CDR3 coding DNA: TGTGCCAGTAGTATCGACAGGGGAAGGGAGCAGTACTTC. Variable domain in full (rest from reference TRBV19 and TRBJ2-7): DGGITQSPKYLFRKEGQNVTLSCEQNLNHDAMYWYRQDPGQGLRLIYYSQIVNDFQKGDIAEGYSVSREKKESFPLTVTSAQKNPTAFYLCASSIDRGREQYFGPGTRLTVT.

This clonotype has a count of ten or more. V gene TRBV6-5 combines with J gene TRBJ1-2; D is unresolved. This CDR3 spans 13 amino acids. Per germline, CDR1 MNHEY and CDR2 SVGAGI. The V end lost 2 bases, the J end lost 1 base, and 5 bases lay between the germline ends. The CDR3, as DNA: TGTGCCAGCAGTTACGACGATAACTATGGCTACACCTTC. It codes for CASSYDDNYGYTF.

This clonotype appeared many times. The gene calls are TRBV5-1 and TRBJ1-2; 7 bases fit TRBD1. Germline V gene lookup returns CDR1 SGHRS and CDR2 YFSETQ. This CDR3 is 13 amino acids long. V was clipped by 3 bases and J by 6 bases; unmatched bases: 5. This CDR3 is CASSSNRGDGYTF. As DNA, the CDR3 is TGCGCCAGCAGCTCAAACAGGGGTGATGGCTACACCTTC.

The V gene is TRBV6-5, the J gene TRBJ1-2; D gene uncertain. This CDR3 has 15 amino acids. Between the trimmed V and J ends, which lost 2 bases and 6 bases, there was a span of 16 bases. Germline-derived CDR1 and CDR2 are MNHEY and SVGAGI. CDR3 region: CASSYRRERPDGYTF. In DNA form, the CDR3 reads TGTGCCAGCAGTTACCGACGGGAGAGACCGGATGGCTACACCTTC.

This clonotype has at least ten counts. V gene TRBV5-5 combines with J gene TRBJ1-5; D may be TRBD1 (6 bases). Trimming left V 0 bases short and J 7 bases short, with 11 bases between. This CDR3 is built from 14 residues. CDR1 SGHKS and CDR2 YYEKEE come from the germline V gene (reference sequence). The CDR3 region is CASSLGGGTQPQHF. The CDR3 DNA follows: TGTGCCAGCAGCTTGGGCGGGGGGACACAGCCCCAGCATTTT.

The sample holds many counts of this clonotype. The chain couples TRBV7-6 to TRBJ2-5; 8 bases map to TRBD1. The germline CDR1 and CDR2 sequences are SGHVS and FNYEAQ. The length of the CDR3 is 16 residues. The V segment lost 0 bases and the J segment 1 base; nucleotides outside the gene matches: 4. The DNA of the CDR3 is TGTGCCAGCAGCTTAGCGTGGGGACAGGCCCAAGAGACCCAGTACTTC. This translates into CASSLAWGQAQETQYF.

This clonotype appeared a few times. This chain uses TRBV6-6 with TRBJ2-1; 7 bases agree with TRBD2. Per germline, CDR1 MNHNY and CDR2 SVGAGI (reference sequence). J gave up 15 bases and V 4 bases, and 6 bases lay outside the gene matches. CDR3 size: 11 residues. CDR3 in amino acids: CASSFGLVPFF. Here the CDR3 DNA reads TGTGCCAGCAGTTTCGGACTAGTTCCGTTCTTC.

This clonotype was counted between two and nine times. The genes are TRBV11-2 and TRBJ2-1; D possibly corresponds to TRBD1 (6 bases). CDR3 length equals 14 residues. With 3 bases removed from V and 6 bases from J, the gap between germline ends came to 12 bases. CDR1 SGHAT and CDR2 FQNNGV come from the germline V gene. The DNA for the CDR3 is TGTGCCAGCAGCTTCGAGAGAGGGGGCAATGAGCAGTTCTTC. Translated, it gives CASSFERGGNEQFF.

This clonotype has ten or more counts. The rearrangement uses TRBV7-8 and TRBJ2-5, with a tentative D call TRBD2 (6 bases). Germline V gives CDR1 SGHVS, CDR2 FQNEAQ. Trimming stripped 1 base from V and 5 bases from J, with 17 bases between. This CDR3 has 16 residues. The chain's CDR3 is CASSLGTAWGLETQYF. The CDR3 coding sequence is TGTGCCAGCAGCTTAGGAACGGCCTGGGGACTGGAGACCCAGTACTTC.

In this sample, this clonotype turned up many times. CDR3 nucleotide sequence: TGTGCCAGCAGTCGAATACAGGGATTGCGTAACGAGCAGTACTTC. The encoded protein is CASSRIQGLRNEQYF. The chain links TRBV5-5 to TRBJ2-7; D may be TRBD1 (6 bases). Trimming took 5 bases from V and 5 from J, leaving 20 bases between them. From germline, CDR1 is SGHKS and CDR2 YYEKEE (reference sequence). This CDR3 region has 15 residues.

In this sample, this clonotype turned up many times. The chain recombines TRBV4-3 with TRBJ2-3, with D maybe TRBD2 (5 bases). Germline assignment: CDR1 LGHNA and CDR2 YSLEER. CDR3 length equals 16 residues. V lost 0 bases and J 3 bases, leaving 13 bases between the germline ends. The CDR3 sequence: CASSQETLAGTDTQYF. In nucleotides, the CDR3 is TGCGCCAGCAGCCAAGAAACCCTAGCTGGGACAGATACGCAGTATTTT.